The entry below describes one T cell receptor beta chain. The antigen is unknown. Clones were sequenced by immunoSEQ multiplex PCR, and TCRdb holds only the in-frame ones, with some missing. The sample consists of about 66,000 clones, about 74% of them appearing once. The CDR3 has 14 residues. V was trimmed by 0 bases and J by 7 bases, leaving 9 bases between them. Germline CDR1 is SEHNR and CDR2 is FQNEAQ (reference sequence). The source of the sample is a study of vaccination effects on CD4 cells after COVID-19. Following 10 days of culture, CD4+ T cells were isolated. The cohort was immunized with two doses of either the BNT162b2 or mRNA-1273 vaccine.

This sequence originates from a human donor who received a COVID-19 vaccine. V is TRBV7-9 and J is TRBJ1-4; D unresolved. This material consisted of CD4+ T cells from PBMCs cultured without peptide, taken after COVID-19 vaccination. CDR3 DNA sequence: TGTGCCAGCAGCTTAGCCGGGTACGGTGAAAAACTGTTTTTT. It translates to CASSLAGYGEKLFF.